These 10 T cell receptor beta chains originate from one sample sequenced in a study of neurological immune-mediated disorders. The time point: longitudinal time-point 2. TCRdb re-called the 5' RACE reads through MiXCR, storing one row per CDR3 protein. The profile shows tens of thousands of distinct CDR3 sequences, over 10% of them singletons. Sequencing was carried out using PBMCs. These receptor sequences come from a female donor with HTLV-1-associated myelopathy (HAM/TSP).

This clonotype has ten or more counts. The genes are TRBV18 and TRBJ1-2; no firm D call. V lost 3 bases and J lost 4, with 9 bases in between. Germline V gives CDR1 KGHSH, CDR2 LQKENI. This CDR3 comprises 13 residues. The CDR3 spells CASSPGPRYGYTF. CDR3 coding DNA: TGTGCCAGCTCACCCGGACCGCGCTATGGCTACACCTTC. Full variable domain (remainder filled in from reference TRBV18 and TRBJ1-2): NAGVMQNPRHLVRRRGQEARLRCSPMKGHSHVYWYRQLPEEGLKFMVYLQKENIIDESGMPKERFSAEFPKEGPSILRIQQVVRGDSAAYFCASSPGPRYGYTFGSGTRLTVV.

This clonotype was counted ten times or more. The chain carries TRBV5-6 and TRBJ1-1; 9 nucleotides agree with TRBD1. The CDR3 consists of 16 residues. From germline, CDR1 is SGHDT and CDR2 YYEEEE. V gave up 5 bases and J gave up 3 bases; unmatched junction bases: 11. The CDR3 reads CASSSGTGIVYTEAFF. The CDR3 coding sequence is TGTGCCAGCAGTTCGGGGACAGGGATCGTTTACACTGAAGCTTTCTTT.

The table lists this clonotype with many counts. J is TRBJ2-5 and V is TRBV20-1; 8 positions agree with TRBD1. CDR1 and CDR2 from the germline V gene are DFQATT and SNEGSKA (reference sequence). The V gene end was trimmed by 6 bases and the J gene end by 3 bases; junction bases not matched to a gene: 12. This CDR3 is built from 15 residues. CDR3: CSAQPDRGAKETQYF. CDR3 coding DNA: TGCAGTGCGCAACCAGACAGGGGAGCAAAAGAGACCCAGTACTTC.

This clonotype has ten or more counts. This chain uses TRBV20-1 with TRBJ2-7; 7 bases agree with TRBD1. This CDR3 is built from 12 residues. V dropped 6 bases and J dropped 2; count of bases not matched to a gene: 4. The germline V gene has CDR1 DFQATT and CDR2 SNEGSKA (reference sequence). This CDR3 reads CSASQGAYEQYF. In nucleotides, the CDR3 is TGCAGTGCCTCCCAGGGGGCCTACGAGCAGTACTTC.

At least ten counts were recorded for this clonotype. As DNA, the CDR3 is TGCGCCAGCACTAGGGACAGAGGATCGAACACCGGGGAGCTGTTTTTT. Amino acid sequence: CASTRDRGSNTGELFF. V is TRBV5-1 and J is TRBJ2-2, with 7 bases matching TRBD1. Per the germline V gene, CDR1 is SGHRS and CDR2 is YFSETQ. This CDR3 comprises 16 residues. J lost 0 bases, V lost 6 bases, and 8 bases had no gene match.

In this sample, this clonotype turned up many times. The rearrangement links TRBV7-2 to TRBJ2-7, with 8 bases aligning to TRBD2. V lost 2 bases, J lost 2 bases, and 2 bases stayed unmatched. The germline V gene has CDR1 SGHTA and CDR2 FQGNSA. This CDR3 spans 14 amino acids. The CDR3 sequence: CASSLTSGTYEQYF. As DNA, the CDR3 is TGTGCCAGCAGCTTAACTAGCGGAACCTACGAGCAGTACTTC.

There are a few counts of this clonotype. The chain uses TRBV12-3 or TRBV12-4 and TRBJ2-2; TRBD2 might be the D (6 bases). The CDR3 is 15 amino acids. Between the trimmed V and J ends, which lost 4 bases and 2 bases, there was a span of 11 bases. CDR3 amino acids: CASSSGGINTGELFF. For the CDR3, the DNA is TGTGCCAGCAGTTCTGGGGGGATCAACACCGGGGAGCTGTTTTTT.

This clonotype was seen ten or more times. The J gene is TRBJ2-7, the V gene TRBV20-1; D is possibly TRBD1 (7 bases). Trimming cost V 4 bases and J 4 bases, with 11 bases left between them. The V gene's germline CDR1 is DFQATT and CDR2 SNEGSKA (reference sequence). The CDR3 runs 12 residues. CDR3: CSATGGRYEQYF. The CDR3 region has the DNA TGCAGTGCTACAGGGGGGAGATACGAGCAGTACTTC.

This clonotype was detected ten times or more. The chain carries TRBV12-3 or TRBV12-4 and TRBJ1-4; 7 bases are a match to TRBD1. V shed 6 bases and J 6 bases; nucleotides not matched to a gene: 7. CDR3 size: 14 residues. CDR3 sequence: CASSYRGTYEKLFF. DNA for the CDR3: TGTGCCAGCAGCTACAGGGGAACGTATGAAAAACTGTTTTTT.

This clonotype was counted many times. This chain joins TRBV5-1 and TRBJ1-1; no reliable D call. V was cut by 0 bases and J by 5 bases, with 8 bases left in between. CDR3 size: 13 residues. Germline values: CDR1 SGHRS, CDR2 YFSETQ. CDR3 nucleotides: TGCGCCAGCAGCTTGGAGGGTGAGACTGAAGCTTTCTTT. Translating gives CASSLEGETEAFF.